The 4 T cell receptor beta chains listed next were all sequenced from one sample in a study of T-cell memory formation after mild COVID-19 (dated by TCRdb to the early 2020s). Receptor amplification or capture employed 5' RACE. The run used an Illumina NovaSeq 6000. TCRdb reanalyzed the raw reads on its own, using fastp at Q25 for trimming and MiXCR for clone calling, and kept in-frame beta chains. For every CDR3 protein sequence, its rows merge into one entry that carries the most common genes and DNA. This sample has fewer than 300,000 distinct CDR3 sequences in its table, and under 20% of those were observed once. About 21% of the sample is held by the ten biggest clonotypes. Material: PBMCs or a T cell subset sorted from them (not recorded which). These TCRs come from a man aged 18 to 30 who had mild COVID-19 (a few samples of this study predate the infection). The sample titles of this study are shuffled in the database, so cell type and time point are left out; the donor was told from shared clones.

This clonotype was detected ten times or more. In nucleotides, the CDR3 is TGTGCCAGCAGCCGGGGACTAGCGGGGGGCCTAAGCACAGATACGCAGTATTTT. It specifies CASSRGLAGGLSTDTQYF. The V gene is TRBV7-9, the J gene TRBJ2-3, with TRBD2 matching 15 bases. CDR1 and CDR2 from the germline V gene are SEHNR and FQNEAQ (reference sequence). V shed 5 bases, J shed 0 bases, and the junction held 6 bases outside the gene matches. The length of the CDR3 is 18 residues. The full variable domain, its missing parts supplied by reference TRBV7-9 and TRBJ2-3, is DTGVSQNPRHKITKRGQNVTFRCDPISEHNRLYWYRQTLGQGPEFLTYFQNEAQLEKSRLLSDRFSAERPKGSFSTLEIQRTEQGDSAMYLCASSRGLAGGLSTDTQYFGPGTRLTVL.

This clonotype was picked up a small number of times. The genes are TRBV28 and TRBJ1-5, with a possible D match to TRBD1 (6 bases). The CDR3 length is 14 residues. The germline gives CDR1 MDHEN, CDR2 SYDVKM. Trimming stripped 8 bases from V and 3 bases from J, with 14 bases between. In DNA form, the CDR3 reads TGTGCCAGCTTAGCAGGGGCGTACAATCAGCCCCAGCATTTT. It specifies CASLAGAYNQPQHF.

This clonotype was detected many times. The chain employs TRBV29-1 and TRBJ2-7, with 10 bases matching TRBD2. From germline, CDR1 is SQVTM and CDR2 ANQGSEA. The V gene end was trimmed by 6 bases and the J gene end by 3 bases; junction bases not matched to a gene: 5. The CDR3 length is 13 residues. CDR3 nucleotides: TGCAGCGTGGTACTAGCGGGGAACTACGAGCAGTACTTC. It encodes CSVVLAGNYEQYF.

This clonotype was recorded a few times. The CDR3 loop is CASSLPGQGSYNEQFF. DNA for the CDR3: TGCGCCAGCAGCTTACCGGGACAGGGCTCCTACAATGAGCAGTTCTTC. The V gene is TRBV5-1, the J gene TRBJ2-1, with 9 bases aligning to TRBD1. V lost 2 bases and J lost 0; bases outside the gene matches: 3. This CDR3 contains 16 residues. Germline values: CDR1 SGHRS, CDR2 YFSETQ.